The sequence of this T cell receptor beta chain was determined in a study of blood T cells in healthy people across ages. Study results and limitations: Aged donors had fewer naive CD4+ cells and lower diversity than long-lived donors. Naive T cell percentage showed a strong correlation with the diversity of TCR beta.

CDR3 size: 15 residues. Germline V lookup: CDR1 KGHSH, CDR2 LQKENI. V lost 3 bases and J lost 3; bases outside the gene matches: 6. Next came a second PCR, run for about 7 to 12 cycles, which used a sample-barcoded 5' primer along with a J-beta primer mix. TCRdb reprocessed the 5' RACE reads via MiXCR and lists one record per CDR3 protein. This sample yields under 1,000,000 distinct CDR3 sequences, of which about 46% are seen a single time; roughly 20% belongs to the top ten. This clonotype was detected only a few times. No antigen is known for it. The origin of this receptor is a man older than 75 in good health. This chain connects TRBV18 to TRBJ2-7, with 9 bases lining up with TRBD1. Sequencing input: blood. CDR3 residues: CASSPGQGSVYEQYF. The CDR3 DNA sequence: TGTGCCAGCTCACCTGGACAGGGGAGCGTCTACGAGCAGTACTTC.